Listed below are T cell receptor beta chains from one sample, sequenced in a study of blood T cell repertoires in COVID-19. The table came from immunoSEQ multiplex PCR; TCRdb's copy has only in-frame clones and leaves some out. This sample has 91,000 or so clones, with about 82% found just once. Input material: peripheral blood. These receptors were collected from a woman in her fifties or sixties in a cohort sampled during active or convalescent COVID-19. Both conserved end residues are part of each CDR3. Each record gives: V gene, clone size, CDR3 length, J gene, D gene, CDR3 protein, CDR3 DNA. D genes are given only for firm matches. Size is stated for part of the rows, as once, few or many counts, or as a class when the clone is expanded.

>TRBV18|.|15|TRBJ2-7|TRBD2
CASSPPLAGVYEQYF
TGTGCCAGCTCACCACCGTTAGCGGGGGTCTACGAGCAGTACTTC
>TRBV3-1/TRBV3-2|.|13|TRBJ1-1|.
CASSRTAVEGTFF
TGTGCCAGCAGCCGGACAGCGGTTGAGGGAACTTTCTTT
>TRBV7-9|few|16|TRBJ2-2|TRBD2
CASSLASGSGTGELFF
TGTGCCAGCAGCTTAGCTAGCGGGAGTGGAACCGGGGAGCTGTTTTTT
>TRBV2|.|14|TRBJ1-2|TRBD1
CASSSSTGLGGYTF
TGTGCCAGCAGTTCCTCGACAGGGCTAGGGGGCTACACCTTC
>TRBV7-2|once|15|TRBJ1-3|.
CASSFSRGSGNTIYF
TGTGCCAGCAGCTTTAGTAGGGGAAGTGGAAACACCATATATTTT
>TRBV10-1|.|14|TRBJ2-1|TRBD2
CASSVAGGGNEQFF
TGCGCCAGCAGTGTAGCGGGAGGGGGCAATGAGCAGTTCTTC
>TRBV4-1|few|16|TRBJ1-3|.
CASSQSTSFSGNTIYF
TGCGCCAGCAGCCAGTCGACTTCCTTCTCTGGAAACACCATATATTTT
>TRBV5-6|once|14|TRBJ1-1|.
CASSSGRAATEAFF
TGTGCCAGCAGCTCCGGGAGGGCAGCGACTGAAGCTTTCTTT
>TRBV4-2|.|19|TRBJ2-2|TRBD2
CASSRLGLAGGTPPGELFF
TGTGCCAGCAGCCGGCTGGGACTAGCGGGAGGAACACCCCCAGGGGAGCTGTTTTTT
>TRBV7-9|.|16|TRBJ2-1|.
CASSLAGGGANNEQFF
TGTGCCAGCAGCTTAGCAGGAGGGGGGGCTAACAATGAGCAGTTCTTC
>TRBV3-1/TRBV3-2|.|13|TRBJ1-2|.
CASSPAGSYGYTF
TGTGCCAGCAGCCCTGCGGGGTCCTACGGCTACACCTTC
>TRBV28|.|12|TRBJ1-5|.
CASSLGGWSQHF
TGTGCCAGCAGTTTAGGGGGGTGGTCCCAGCATTTT
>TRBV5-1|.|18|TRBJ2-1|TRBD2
CASSAGLAGGPIYNEQFF
TGCGCCAGCAGTGCCGGACTAGCGGGAGGGCCCATCTACAATGAGCAGTTCTTC
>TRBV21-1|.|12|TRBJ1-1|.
CASSMSRSEAFF
TGTGCCAGCAGCATGAGCAGGTCTGAAGCTTTCTTT
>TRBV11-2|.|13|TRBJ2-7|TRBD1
CASRRTGGYEQYF
TGTGCCAGCAGACGGACAGGGGGCTACGAGCAGTACTTC
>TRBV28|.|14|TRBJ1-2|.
CASSLHRSNYGYTF
TGTGCCAGCAGTCTACATCGGAGTAACTATGGCTACACCTTC
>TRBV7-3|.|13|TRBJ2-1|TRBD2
CASSRVAAGVQFF
TGTGCCAGCAGCCGGGTGGCAGCGGGAGTGCAGTTCTTC
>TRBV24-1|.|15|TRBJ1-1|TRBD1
CATRPTDRKNTEAFF
TGTGCCACCAGGCCGACGGACAGGAAAAACACTGAAGCTTTCTTT
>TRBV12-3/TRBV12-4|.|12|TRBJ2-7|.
CASGRGHYEQYF
TGTGCCAGCGGGCGGGGCCACTACGAGCAGTACTTC
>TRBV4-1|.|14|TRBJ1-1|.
CASSQMGGITEAFF
TGCGCCAGCAGCCAAATGGGGGGGATCACTGAAGCTTTCTTT
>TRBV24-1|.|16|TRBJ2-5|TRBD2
CATSEASGRSQETQYF
TGTGCCACCAGTGAGGCTAGCGGGAGGAGCCAAGAGACCCAGTACTTC
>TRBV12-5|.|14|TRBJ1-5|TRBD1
CASGLDRGDQPQHF
TGTGCTAGTGGCCTGGACAGGGGAGATCAGCCCCAGCATTTT